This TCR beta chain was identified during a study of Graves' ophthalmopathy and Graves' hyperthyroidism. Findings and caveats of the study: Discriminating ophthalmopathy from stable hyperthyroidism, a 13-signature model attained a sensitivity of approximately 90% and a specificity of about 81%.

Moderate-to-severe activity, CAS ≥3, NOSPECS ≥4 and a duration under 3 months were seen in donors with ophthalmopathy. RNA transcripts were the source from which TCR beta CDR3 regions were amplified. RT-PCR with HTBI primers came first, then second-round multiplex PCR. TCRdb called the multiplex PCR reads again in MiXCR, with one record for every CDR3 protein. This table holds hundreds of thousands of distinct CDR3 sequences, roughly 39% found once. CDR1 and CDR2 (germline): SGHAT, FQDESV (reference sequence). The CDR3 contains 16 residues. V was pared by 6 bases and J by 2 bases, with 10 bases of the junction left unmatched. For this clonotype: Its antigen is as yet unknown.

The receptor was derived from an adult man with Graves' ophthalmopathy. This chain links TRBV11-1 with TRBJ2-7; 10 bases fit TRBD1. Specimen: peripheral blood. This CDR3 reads CASSRTGTGDAYEQYF. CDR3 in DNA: TGTGCCAGCAGTAGAACCGGGACAGGGGACGCCTACGAGCAGTACTTC.